This T cell receptor (beta chain) stems from a study of blood T cell repertoires in COVID-19. Cohort 3 recovered donors had two negative PCRs, clearance, or symptom resolution. Deletions cut 3 bases from V and 0 bases from J, with 10 bases between. CDR1 SQVTM and CDR2 ANQGSEA come from the germline V gene. This CDR3 contains 14 residues. Assay used: immunoSEQ multiplex PCR; TCRdb lists only in-frame clones, some missing. The sample carries approximately 130,000 clones, around 83% recorded once. The sequence came from a man aged 25 to 45 who had recovered from COVID-19. Sequenced input: PBMCs or T cells enriched from blood (not recorded which). The chain joins TRBV29-1 to TRBJ2-3; D is perhaps TRBD1 (6 bases). CDR3 sequence (DNA): TGCAGCGTTGATGGGGGCGGAAGCACAGATACGCAGTATTTT. Its protein product is CSVDGGGSTDTQYF.